This T cell receptor beta chain appears in the sequencing data of a study of T cells after yellow fever vaccination. Study-wide results and caveats: Detected again after the booster were most primary-vaccination clones, at approximately 96% CD4 and 88% CD8.

Germline V gene sequence: CDR1 SGHTA, CDR2 FQGNSA. Unmatched junction bases numbered 12, after V lost 1 base and J lost 5 bases. This CDR3 is built from 18 residues. TCRdb redid the calling of the 5' RACE reads with MiXCR, one entry per CDR3 protein. The table includes 300,000 to 350,000 distinct CDR3 sequences, about 10% detected once. About this clonotype itself: The antigen is undetermined.

This clonotype was sampled from a man between 18 and 29 years old who received the YFV17D yellow fever vaccine. The material was CD4+ T cells sorted from PBMCs, obtained 45 days after the yellow fever booster vaccination. The V call is TRBV7-2, the J call TRBJ2-5, with TRBD2 identical over 11 bases. In DNA form, the CDR3 reads TGTGCCAGCAGCTTAGGACTCACTAGCGGGGGCGAGGGGGAGACCCAGTACTTC. This encodes CASSLGLTSGGEGETQYF.